The 7 T cell receptor beta chains below were found in one sample sequenced in a study of cytomegalovirus exposure and HLA in healthy donors. Primers included in the PCR were 60 Vbeta and 13 Jbeta primers. Produced via immunoSEQ multiplex PCR; TCRdb's table is partial and in-frame only. This sample has approximately 150,000 clones, with 75% to 90% found just once. The specimen was PBMCs. The receptors stem from a male donor in good health and CMV-seronegative.

The rearrangement uses TRBV9 and TRBJ2-3, with 10 bases fitting TRBD2. The CDR3 runs 15 residues. CDR1 is SGDLS and CDR2 is YYNGEE in the germline V gene. The V segment lost 1 base and the J segment 6 bases; nucleotides outside the gene matches: 5. The CDR3 coding sequence is TGTGCCAGCAGCGTAAGAGCGGGGGGGCTTGATACGCAGTATTTT. This codes for CASSVRAGGLDTQYF.

The J gene is TRBJ1-2, the V gene TRBV6-5; 8 nucleotides match TRBD1. J was trimmed by 8 bases and V by 6 bases; bases with no gene match: 8. Germline V CDR1 and CDR2: MNHEY, SVGAGI. This CDR3 contains 13 residues. CDR3 bases: TGTGCCAGCAGCCTCGGACAGGGCAGCGGCTACACCTTC. Translating it yields CASSLGQGSGYTF.

The chain joins TRBV11-3 to TRBJ2-3; the D gene is possibly TRBD2 (5 bases). The germline V gene has CDR1 SGHNT and CDR2 YENEEA. The CDR3 covers 14 residues. V was cut by 4 bases and J by 4 bases, with 12 bases left in between. CDR3 coding DNA: TGTGCCAGCAGCTATCACGAGGGATCAGATACGCAGTATTTT. This translates into CASSYHEGSDTQYF.

This clone was counted once. V gene TRBV10-3 combines with J gene TRBJ2-3, with D maybe TRBD1 (6 bases). V dropped 2 bases and J dropped 2 bases, with 11 bases sitting between them. Germline V gene sequence: CDR1 ENHRY, CDR2 SYGVKD. CDR3 length: 15 amino acids. DNA of the CDR3: TGTGCCATCAGTGAGGTGGACAGCCACACAGATACGCAGTATTTT. This gives the protein CAISEVDSHTDTQYF.

J is TRBJ2-1 and V is TRBV12-5; D gene uncertain. Germline values: CDR1 LGHNT, CDR2 FRNRAP. V lost 6 bases and J lost 4, with 10 bases in between. The CDR3 runs 13 residues. In DNA, the CDR3 is TGTGCTAGTGGCTCCTCGGGTTACAATGAGCAGTTCTTC. Protein sequence: CASGSSGYNEQFF. The whole variable domain, remainder taken from reference TRBV12-5 and TRBJ2-1, is DARVTQTPRHKVTEMGQEVTMRCQPILGHNTVFWYRQTMMQGLELLAYFRNRAPLDDSGMPKDRFSAEMPDATLATLKIQPSEPRDSAVYFCASGSSGYNEQFFGPGTRLTVL.

This chain joins TRBV5-6 and TRBJ2-2; D is perhaps TRBD2 (5 bases). The germline V gene has CDR1 SGHDT and CDR2 YYEEEE. The CDR3 runs 15 residues. V lost 5 bases and J lost 8, with 19 bases in between. Here the CDR3 DNA reads TGTGCCAGCAGTCCCGGCACGGGGTTTGGGGGGGAGCTGTTTTTT. This codes for CASSPGTGFGGELFF.

The chain carries TRBV30 and TRBJ1-2; 8 nucleotides match TRBD1. This CDR3 contains 13 residues. J gave up 2 bases and V 3 bases, and 2 bases lay outside the gene matches. Germline V gene data show CDR1 as GTSNPN and CDR2 as SVGIG (reference sequence). The CDR3 region has the DNA TGTGCCTGGAGGGACAGGGTAAACTATGGCTACACCTTC. Protein sequence: CAWRDRVNYGYTF.